The 8 T cell receptor beta chains reported below all come from one sample, sequenced in a study of early T cells in non-severe SARS-CoV-2 infection. TCRdb reprocessed the 5' RACE reads via MiXCR and lists one record per CDR3 protein. This sample has more than 75,000 distinct CDR3 sequences, with around 15% found just once. The sequenced material came from whole blood. Receptor source: an adult who was a healthcare worker with PCR-confirmed SARS-CoV-2 infection or an uninfected control (not recorded which).

This clonotype was recorded at least ten times. This chain connects TRBV20-1 to TRBJ2-7, with 8 nucleotides matching TRBD2. J lost 2 bases, V lost 7 bases, and 10 bases had no gene match. CDR3 length equals 14 residues. The germline CDR1 and CDR2 sequences are DFQATT and SNEGSKA (reference sequence). The CDR3 region has the DNA TGCAGTGTAGACGGGGGGGAACTGGCCTACGAGCAGTACTTC. As protein: CSVDGGELAYEQYF.

This clonotype was observed a few times. The rearrangement links TRBV2 to TRBJ2-1; D gene uncertain. Per the germline V gene, CDR1 is SNHLY and CDR2 is FYNNEI. This CDR3 is built from 15 residues. Trimming took off 1 base at V and 0 bases at J, with 7 bases between the two ends. The CDR3 nucleotides are TGTGCCAGCAGTGAAGACAGAAGCTCCTACAATGAGCAGTTCTTC. Amino acids: CASSEDRSSYNEQFF. Together with reference TRBV2 and TRBJ2-1, the CDR3 gives the full variable domain: EPEVTQTPSHQVTQMGQEVILRCVPISNHLYFYWYRQILGQKVEFLVSFYNNEISEKSEIFDDQFSVERPDGSNFTLKIRSTKLEDSAMYFCASSEDRSSYNEQFFGPGTRLTVL.

Many counts were recorded for this clonotype. This chain links TRBV20-1 with TRBJ1-4; D is possibly TRBD1 (5 bases). The CDR3 consists of 14 residues. Germline V gives CDR1 DFQATT, CDR2 SNEGSKA (reference sequence). Trimming removed 0 bases from V and 10 bases from J, with 15 bases in between. CDR3 sequence: CSAREGRELGKLFF. CDR3 bases: TGCAGTGCTAGAGAGGGCAGGGAGTTGGGAAAACTGTTTTTT.

This clonotype was observed a handful of times. The chain recombines TRBV7-2 with TRBJ1-3; no clear D. The V end lost 5 bases, the J end lost 0 bases, and 8 bases lay between the germline ends. Germline CDR1 is SGHTA and CDR2 is FQGNSA. This CDR3 is 14 amino acids long. The CDR3 spells CASSPGLSGNTIYF. DNA of the CDR3: TGTGCCAGCAGCCCAGGCCTCTCTGGAAACACCATATATTTT.

This clonotype occurred once. Given a much more abundant clone one base away, this may be a read error. The gene calls are TRBV7-6 and TRBJ1-2, with 7 nucleotides matching TRBD1. The CDR3 loop spans 13 amino acids. CDR1 and CDR2 from the germline V gene are SGHVS and FNYEAQ. This chain's CDR3 is CANSSDRSEGYTF. CDR3 bases: TGTGCCAACAGCTCGGACAGGTCTGAAGGCTACACCTTC.

The chain recombines TRBV12-3 or TRBV12-4 with TRBJ2-1; 7 nucleotides align to TRBD2. This CDR3 region has 15 residues. V dropped 1 base and J dropped 7; count of bases not matched to a gene: 7. The CDR3 reads CASSLGTRSRNEQFF. The CDR3 nucleotides are TGTGCCAGCAGTTTAGGGACTAGGAGCCGGAATGAGCAGTTCTTC.

V is TRBV29-1 and J is TRBJ2-7, with a possible D match to TRBD1 (5 bases). Deletions cut 2 bases from V and 3 bases from J, with 8 bases between. The germline gives CDR1 SQVTM, CDR2 ANQGSEA. The CDR3 has 12 amino acids. The CDR3 protein is CSVEMTDYEQYF. The CDR3 DNA reads as TGCAGCGTTGAAATGACAGACTACGAGCAGTACTTC.

This clonotype has only a few counts. The J gene is TRBJ1-1, the V gene TRBV6-2 or TRBV6-3; D might be TRBD1 (5 bases). Per germline, CDR1 MNHEY and CDR2 SVGEGT. The V and J ends lost 2 bases and 3 bases respectively, with 10 bases between them. There are 14 residues in the CDR3. CDR3 protein: CASSYRGMDTEAFF. In nucleotides, the CDR3 is TGTGCCAGCAGTTACCGGGGGATGGACACTGAAGCTTTCTTT.